Following are 28 T cell receptor beta chains from one sample sequenced in a study of blood T cell repertoires in COVID-19. Sequenced by immunoSEQ multiplex PCR; TCRdb stores in-frame clones only, minus some. The table includes around 77,000 clones, 80% to 95% detected once. The sequenced sample was peripheral blood. These receptors were taken from a woman aged 55-70 years with active COVID-19.

The gene calls are TRBV6-5 and TRBJ2-7, with 14 bases fitting TRBD2. CDR3 size: 16 residues. Germline V gene data show CDR1 as MNHEY and CDR2 as SVGAGI. The J segment lost 6 bases and the V segment lost 4 bases, leaving 8 bases of the junction unmatched. In DNA form, the CDR3 reads TGTGCCAGCAGTTCCGAATTCGGGACTAGCGGGAGCGAGCAGTACTTC. Translating it yields CASSSEFGTSGSEQYF.

The rearrangement links TRBV10-3 to TRBJ2-1; D may be TRBD1 (6 bases). The CDR3 runs to 13 residues. V was pared by 2 bases and J by 6 bases, with 8 bases between. Germline V gene sequence: CDR1 ENHRY, CDR2 SYGVKD. The chain's CDR3 is CAISEGQTNEQFF. For the CDR3, the DNA is TGTGCCATCAGTGAGGGACAGACCAATGAGCAGTTCTTC.

V is TRBV6-2 or TRBV6-3 and J is TRBJ2-2; D unclear. Trimming removed 7 bases from V and 4 bases from J, with 10 bases in between. The CDR3 loop spans 13 amino acids. Germline V gene data show CDR1 as MNHEY and CDR2 as SVGEGT. The CDR3 is CASTPPLTGELFF. The DNA of the CDR3 is TGTGCCAGCACCCCCCCACTCACCGGGGAGCTGTTTTTT.

The chain recombines TRBV30 with TRBJ2-1; TRBD2 aligns across 8 bases. Germline V CDR1 and CDR2: GTSNPN, SVGIG (reference sequence). V lost 3 bases and J lost 8; bases outside the gene matches: 9. The CDR3 runs 14 residues. The CDR3 sequence is CAWSPGGEVDEQFF. The CDR3 nucleotides read TGTGCCTGGAGCCCGGGGGGGGAGGTGGATGAGCAGTTCTTC. Variable domain in full (rest from reference TRBV30 and TRBJ2-1): SQTIHQWPATLVQPVGSPLSLECTVEGTSNPNLYWYRQAAGRGLQLLFYSVGIGQISSEVPQNLSASRPQDRQFILSSKKLLLSDSGFYLCAWSPGGEVDEQFFGPGTRLTVL.

The chain uses TRBV19 and TRBJ2-2, with 9 nucleotides matching TRBD2. Germline CDR1 LNHDA, CDR2 SQIVND (reference sequence). The CDR3 is made up of 17 amino acids. V trimming: 7 bases; J trimming: 7 bases; junction bases outside the gene matches: 16. CDR3 bases: TGTGCCAGTACCGACAGCATAGGCGGGAGGGCAGTCGGGGAGCTGTTTTTT. Residues: CASTDSIGGRAVGELFF.

DNA of the CDR3: TGCGCCAGCAGCTTCGGGACTAGCGGGAGCTACGAGCAGTACTTC. Translating it yields CASSFGTSGSYEQYF. The chain recombines TRBV5-1 with TRBJ2-7; 14 bases fit TRBD2. CDR1 is SGHRS and CDR2 is YFSETQ in the germline V gene. The CDR3 covers 15 residues. J gave up 3 bases and V 2 bases, and 1 base lay outside the gene matches.

This clone was seen once. The chain is built from TRBV7-9 and TRBJ2-5; 14 bases fit TRBD2. The trim removed 4 bases at V and 3 bases at J, leaving 1 base unmatched. The CDR3 spans 15 residues. Germline loops: CDR1 SEHNR, CDR2 FQNEAQ (reference sequence). The CDR3 sequence: CASSWGLAGEETQYF. The CDR3 nucleotides read TGTGCCAGCAGCTGGGGACTAGCGGGGGAAGAGACCCAGTACTTC.

The rearrangement links TRBV18 to TRBJ1-2; weak D call: TRBD1 (6 bases). The CDR3 contains 13 residues. Germline CDR1 is KGHSH and CDR2 is LQKENI. V gave up 3 bases and J gave up 8 bases, with 13 bases separating them. As DNA, the CDR3 is TGTGCCAGCTCACCCGCAGGGGAATTAGGCTACACCTTC. Its translation is CASSPAGELGYTF.

The chain joins TRBV7-7 to TRBJ2-5, with 7 bases fitting TRBD2. J lost 5 bases, V lost 4 bases, and 13 bases had no gene match. There are 16 residues in the CDR3. Germline CDR1 SSHAT, CDR2 FNYEAQ (reference sequence). The CDR3 region has the DNA TGTGCCAGCAGCTCAACCAGCGGGGAGGATTGGGAGACCCAGTACTTC. It translates to CASSSTSGEDWETQYF.

The chain employs TRBV7-9 and TRBJ2-1; 7 bases agree with TRBD2. The CDR3 is 16 amino acids. The junction had 13 bases not matched to a gene; V was cut back by 4 bases and J by 7 bases. Germline CDR1 SEHNR, CDR2 FQNEAQ (reference sequence). For the CDR3, the DNA is TGTGCCAGCAGCTCACCCCCAGGACTAGTTACAAATGAGCAGTTCTTC. It yields the protein CASSSPPGLVTNEQFF.

The chain joins TRBV5-1 to TRBJ2-7, with 11 positions matching TRBD2. CDR3 length equals 14 residues. With 6 bases clipped from V and 4 bases from J, the junction kept 6 bases outside the gene matches. From germline, CDR1 is SGHRS and CDR2 YFSETQ. The chain's CDR3 is CASKRTSGLYEQYF. Written as DNA, the CDR3 is TGCGCCAGCAAGCGGACTAGCGGGCTTTACGAGCAGTACTTC.

The CDR3 nucleotides are TGTGCCACCACAAATCCCAGGGGCTATGGCTACACCTTC. This gives the protein CATTNPRGYGYTF. J is TRBJ1-2 and V is TRBV6-6, with D perhaps TRBD1 (6 bases). CDR3 size: 13 residues. Trimming cost V 10 bases and J 4 bases, with 16 bases left between them. Germline V lookup: CDR1 MNHNY, CDR2 SVGAGI (reference sequence).

This clone was seen a single time. This sequence joins TRBV28 and TRBJ2-1, with TRBD2 matching over 10 bases. This CDR3 contains 13 residues. V lost 10 bases, J lost 12 bases, and 12 bases stayed unmatched. CDR1 is MDHEN, CDR2 SYDVKM, per germline. The CDR3 DNA reads as TGTGCCATCGCACTAGCGGGAACCGGGGGGCAGTTCTTC. Residues: CAIALAGTGGQFF.

The chain joins TRBV27 to TRBJ1-5; the match to TRBD1 covers 8 bases. There are 15 residues in the CDR3. Germline values: CDR1 MNHEY, CDR2 SMNVEV (reference sequence). The junction had 5 bases not matched to a gene; V was cut back by 3 bases and J by 4 bases. The CDR3 DNA is TGTGCCAGCAGTTTCCAGGGGGCGCTGAATCAGCCCCAGCATTTT. It encodes CASSFQGALNQPQHF.

The gene calls are TRBV30 and TRBJ2-3, with D possibly matching TRBD1 (5 bases). The CDR3 covers 13 residues. The germline V and J ends were trimmed by 1 base and 3 bases, with 8 bases remaining between them. CDR1 GTSNPN and CDR2 SVGIG come from the germline V gene (reference sequence). The CDR3 sequence is CAWSAKGTDTQYF. Here the CDR3 DNA reads TGTGCCTGGAGTGCCAAGGGGACAGATACGCAGTATTTT.

This clone was picked up a small number of times. V is TRBV5-1 and J is TRBJ1-1, with D possibly being TRBD1 (5 bases). This CDR3 is built from 15 residues. Germline V gives CDR1 SGHRS, CDR2 YFSETQ. With 4 bases removed from V and 0 bases from J, the gap between germline ends came to 13 bases. This CDR3 reads CASSGGDGMNTEAFF. CDR3 bases: TGCGCCAGCAGCGGGGGGGACGGCATGAACACTGAAGCTTTCTTT.

The chain is built from TRBV5-1 and TRBJ1-1, with TRBD1 matching 8 bases. CDR3 length: 15 amino acids. Unmatched junction bases numbered 7, after V lost 1 base and J lost 5 bases. The germline V gene encodes CDR1 SGHRS and CDR2 YFSETQ. In nucleotides, the CDR3 is TGCGCCAGCAGCTTGTTTTACAGGGGGTATACTGAAGCTTTCTTT. Its translation is CASSLFYRGYTEAFF.

This clone was seen just once. The CDR3 DNA is TGTGCCAGCAGGGGAGACTCCCCTAACAATGAGCAGTTCTTC. It yields the protein CASRGDSPNNEQFF. The rearrangement joins TRBV2 to TRBJ2-1, with TRBD2 as a possible D gene (5 bases). Germline CDR1 SNHLY, CDR2 FYNNEI. V was shortened by 6 bases and J by 5 bases, with 14 bases between the two germline ends. The CDR3 has 14 residues.

The chain links TRBV2 to TRBJ2-1, with 10 bases matching TRBD2. Germline trimming cut 7 bases from V and 4 bases from J; bases unmatched to any gene: 4. CDR1 is SNHLY and CDR2 is FYNNEI in the germline V gene. The CDR3 has 14 amino acids. In nucleotides, the CDR3 is TGTGCCAGCATAACTAGCGGGATTTACAATGAGCAGTTCTTC. Protein: CASITSGIYNEQFF.

The chain couples TRBV5-4 to TRBJ2-1, with 10 positions matching TRBD2. V lost 2 bases and J lost 8; bases outside the gene matches: 7. Germline CDR1 and CDR2: SGHNT and YYREEE (reference sequence). This CDR3 comprises 15 residues. DNA of the CDR3: TGTGCCAGCAGCTTAGGGATAGCGGGAGGTTATGAGCAGTTCTTC. This translates into CASSLGIAGGYEQFF. Filled out from reference TRBV5-4 and TRBJ2-1, the complete variable domain reads ETGVTQSPTHLIKTRGQQVTLRCSSQSGHNTVSWYQQALGQGPQFIFQYYREEENGRGNFPPRFSGLQFPNYSSELNVNALELDDSALYLCASSLGIAGGYEQFFGPGTRLTVL.

V is TRBV24-1 and J is TRBJ2-1; 12 bases agree with TRBD2. Germline V gene sequence: CDR1 KGHDR, CDR2 SFDVKD. J lost 10 bases, V lost 4 bases, and 10 bases had no gene match. There are 16 residues in the CDR3. This CDR3 is CATSERRLAGVREQFF. The CDR3 DNA reads as TGTGCCACCAGTGAACGAAGACTAGCGGGAGTCAGGGAGCAGTTCTTC.

This rearrangement joins TRBV28 to TRBJ1-1; TRBD1 agrees at 8 bases. The germline CDR1 and CDR2 sequences are MDHEN and SYDVKM. The CDR3 runs 13 residues. J gave up 8 bases and V 2 bases, and 4 bases lay outside the gene matches. CDR3 residues: CASSLVTGVEAFF. CDR3 bases: TGTGCCAGCAGTTTAGTGACAGGGGTCGAAGCTTTCTTT.

The V gene is TRBV10-3, the J gene TRBJ2-1, with D possibly being TRBD1 (9 bases). Per the germline V gene, CDR1 is ENHRY and CDR2 is SYGVKD. V was shortened by 10 bases and J by 6 bases, with 22 bases between the two germline ends. This CDR3 region has 15 residues. CDR3 coding DNA: TGTGCCACGGGGGGGGCGGGACAGGGCCCCAATGAGCAGTTCTTC. It encodes CATGGAGQGPNEQFF.

This sequence joins TRBV28 and TRBJ1-1, with D possibly being TRBD1 (6 bases). The CDR3 contains 16 residues. Germline CDR1 and CDR2: MDHEN and SYDVKM. The V end was cut by 6 bases, the J end by 3 bases, with 20 bases between. CDR3 region: CASSTRLGAGDTEAFF. The CDR3 coding sequence is TGTGCCAGCAGCACTCGCTTGGGGGCGGGTGACACTGAAGCTTTCTTT.

The chain uses TRBV29-1 and TRBJ2-2; 12 bases are a match to TRBD2. CDR3 size: 13 residues. From germline, CDR1 is SQVTM and CDR2 ANQGSEA. V trimming: 6 bases; J trimming: 6 bases; junction bases outside the gene matches: 2. The CDR3 DNA follows: TGCAGCGTCGGGACTAGCGGGTCCGGGGAGCTGTTTTTT. Amino acid sequence: CSVGTSGSGELFF.

The rearrangement joins TRBV5-4 to TRBJ1-3, with D perhaps TRBD1 (5 bases). Germline values: CDR1 SGHNT, CDR2 YYREEE (reference sequence). V was shortened by 4 bases and J by 10 bases, with 21 bases between the two germline ends. CDR3 size: 15 residues. CDR3 sequence: CASSPGTSRQRTIYF. The CDR3 nucleotides are TGTGCCAGCAGCCCTGGGACTAGCCGTCAGCGGACCATATATTTT. Complete variable domain (other parts from reference TRBV5-4 and TRBJ1-3): ETGVTQSPTHLIKTRGQQVTLRCSSQSGHNTVSWYQQALGQGPQFIFQYYREEENGRGNFPPRFSGLQFPNYSSELNVNALELDDSALYLCASSPGTSRQRTIYFGEGSWLTVV.

The chain combines TRBV13 with TRBJ2-3, with 10 nucleotides matching TRBD2. Unmatched junction bases numbered 20, after V lost 6 bases and J lost 5 bases. Germline V gives CDR1 PRHDT, CDR2 FYEKMQ (reference sequence). The CDR3 has 19 amino acids. Here the CDR3 reads CASSFRLRPSGRREDTQYF. CDR3 nucleotide sequence: TGTGCCAGCAGTTTTCGACTACGCCCTAGCGGGAGAAGGGAAGATACGCAGTATTTT.

This chain connects TRBV12-3 or TRBV12-4 to TRBJ2-1; TRBD2 is a possible D gene (6 bases). The CDR3 consists of 13 residues. The V end was cut by 6 bases, the J end by 8 bases, with 14 bases between. The CDR3 bases are TGTGCCAGCAGCCCCCAGCGGGTACATGAGCAGTTCTTC. Its protein product is CASSPQRVHEQFF.